Sequencing of this TCR beta chain was carried out in a study of blood T cells in healthy people across ages. Whole-study results and caveats: A roughly linear fall in TCR beta diversity per million T cells was seen with increasing age. Considered underestimates were the diversity estimates obtained from one million T cells.

Investigators took about 9.2 milliliters of peripheral blood from every donor. Per the germline V gene, CDR1 is MGHDK and CDR2 is SYGVNS. The CDR3 covers 14 residues. Deletions cut 4 bases from V and 10 bases from J, with 14 bases between. It was with a sample-barcoded 5' primer and a J-beta primer mix that a second PCR of about 6 to 12 cycles was run. Each sample yielded at least 3 million CDR3-containing paired-end reads. TCRdb reprocessed the 5' RACE reads with MiXCR, giving one entry per CDR3 protein. The table shows about 1.6 million distinct CDR3 sequences, with roughly a third occurring only once. This clonotype was seen ten or more times. Its target is unknown.

This chain joins TRBV25-1 and TRBJ1-6, with D possibly being TRBD1 (5 bases). The sample consisted of blood. The source of this sequence is a woman in her twenties or thirties in good health. The CDR3 spells CASSGQGGRSPLHF. The CDR3 DNA reads as TGTGCCAGCAGTGGGCAGGGAGGCCGCTCACCCCTCCACTTT.